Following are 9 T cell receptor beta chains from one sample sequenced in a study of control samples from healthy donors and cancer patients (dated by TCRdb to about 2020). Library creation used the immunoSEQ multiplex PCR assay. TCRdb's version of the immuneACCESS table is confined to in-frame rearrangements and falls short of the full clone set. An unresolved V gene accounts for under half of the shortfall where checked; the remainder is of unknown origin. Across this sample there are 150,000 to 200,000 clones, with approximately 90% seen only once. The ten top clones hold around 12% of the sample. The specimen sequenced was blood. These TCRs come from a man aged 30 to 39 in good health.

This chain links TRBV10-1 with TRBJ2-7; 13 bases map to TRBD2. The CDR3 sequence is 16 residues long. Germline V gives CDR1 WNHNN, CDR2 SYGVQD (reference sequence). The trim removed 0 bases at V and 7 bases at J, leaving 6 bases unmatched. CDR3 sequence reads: CASSESGLAGDREQYF. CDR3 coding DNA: TGCGCCAGCAGTGAGTCAGGACTAGCGGGAGATAGGGAGCAGTACTTC.

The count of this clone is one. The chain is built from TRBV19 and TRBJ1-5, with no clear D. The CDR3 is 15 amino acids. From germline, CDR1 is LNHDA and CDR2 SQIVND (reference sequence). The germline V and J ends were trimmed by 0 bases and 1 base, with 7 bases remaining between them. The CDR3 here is CASSIDSRSNQPQHF. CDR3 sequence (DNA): TGTGCCAGTAGTATAGACAGTAGGAGCAATCAGCCCCAGCATTTT.

CDR3 DNA sequence: TGTGCCAGCAAGGGGGGGCGGGGAGGCACCGGGGAGCTGTTTTTT. Translated: CASKGGRGGTGELFF. The J gene is TRBJ2-2, the V gene TRBV7-2; TRBD2 might be the D (7 bases). Per the germline V gene, CDR1 is SGHTA and CDR2 is FQGNSA. V dropped 7 bases and J dropped 4 bases, with 16 bases sitting between them. The CDR3 runs to 15 residues. The complete variable domain, with remaining parts taken from reference TRBV7-2 and TRBJ2-2, reads GAGVSQSPSNKVTEKGKDVELRCDPISGHTALYWYRQSLGQGLEFLIYFQGNSAPDKSGLPSDRFSAERTGGSVSTLTIQRTQQEDSAVYLCASKGGRGGTGELFFGEGSRLTVL.

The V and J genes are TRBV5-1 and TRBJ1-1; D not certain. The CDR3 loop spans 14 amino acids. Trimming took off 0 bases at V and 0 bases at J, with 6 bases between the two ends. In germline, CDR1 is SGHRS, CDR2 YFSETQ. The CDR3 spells CASSLVGMNTEAFF. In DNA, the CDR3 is TGCGCCAGCAGCTTGGTGGGGATGAACACTGAAGCTTTCTTT.

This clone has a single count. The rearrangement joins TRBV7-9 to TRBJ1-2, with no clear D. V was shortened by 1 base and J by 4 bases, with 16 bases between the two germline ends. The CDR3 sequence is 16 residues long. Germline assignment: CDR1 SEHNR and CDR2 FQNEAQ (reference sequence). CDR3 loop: CASSLDTATSPYGYTF. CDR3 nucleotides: TGTGCCAGCAGCTTAGATACGGCGACTTCCCCCTATGGCTACACCTTC.

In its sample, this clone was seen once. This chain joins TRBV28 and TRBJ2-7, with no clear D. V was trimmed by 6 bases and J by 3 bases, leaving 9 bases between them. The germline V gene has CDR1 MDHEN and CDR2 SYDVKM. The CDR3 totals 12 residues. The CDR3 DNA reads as TGTGCCAGCAGATCAGCGCGCTACGAGCAGTACTTC. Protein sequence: CASRSARYEQYF. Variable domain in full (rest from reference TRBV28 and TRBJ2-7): DVKVTQSSRYLVKRTGEKVFLECVQDMDHENMFWYRQDPGLGLRLIYFSYDVKMKEKGDIPEGYSVSREKKERFSLILESASTNQTSMYLCASRSARYEQYFGPGTRLTVT.

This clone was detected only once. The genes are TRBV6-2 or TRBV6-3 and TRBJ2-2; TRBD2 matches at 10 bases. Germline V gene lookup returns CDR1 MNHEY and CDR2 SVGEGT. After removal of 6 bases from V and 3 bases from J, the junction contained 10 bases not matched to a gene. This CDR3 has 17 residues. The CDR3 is CASSALPSGGYTGELFF. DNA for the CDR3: TGTGCCAGCAGCGCCCTCCCTAGCGGGGGATACACCGGGGAGCTGTTTTTT.

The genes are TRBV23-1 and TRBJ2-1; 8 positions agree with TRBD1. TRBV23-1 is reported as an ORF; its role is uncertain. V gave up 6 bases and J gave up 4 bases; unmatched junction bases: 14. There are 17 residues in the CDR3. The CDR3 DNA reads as TGCGCCAGCAGCCAACCGGGACAGGTCCCGGGGTACAATGAGCAGTTCTTC. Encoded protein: CASSQPGQVPGYNEQFF.

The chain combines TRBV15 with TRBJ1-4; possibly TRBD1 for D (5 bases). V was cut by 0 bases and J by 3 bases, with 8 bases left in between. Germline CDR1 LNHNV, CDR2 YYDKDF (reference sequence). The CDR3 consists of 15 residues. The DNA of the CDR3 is TGTGCCACCAGCAGAGAACCAGGGTCTAATGAAAAACTGTTTTTT. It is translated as CATSREPGSNEKLFF.